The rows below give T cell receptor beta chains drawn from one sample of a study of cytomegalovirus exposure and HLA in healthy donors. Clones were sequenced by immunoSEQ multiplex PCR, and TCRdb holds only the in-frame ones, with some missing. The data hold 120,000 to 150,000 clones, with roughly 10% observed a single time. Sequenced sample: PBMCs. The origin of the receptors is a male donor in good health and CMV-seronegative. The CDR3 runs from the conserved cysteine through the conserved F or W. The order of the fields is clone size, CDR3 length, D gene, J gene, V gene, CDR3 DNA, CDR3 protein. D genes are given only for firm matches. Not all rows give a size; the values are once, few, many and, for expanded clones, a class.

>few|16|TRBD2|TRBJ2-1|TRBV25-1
TGTGCCAGCAGTGAATTGGCTAGCGGGAAAGTTGATGAGCAGTTCTTC
CASSELASGKVDEQFF
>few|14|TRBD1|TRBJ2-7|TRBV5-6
TGTGCCGGATTAGTAGGGACAGGGATCTACGAGCAGTACTTC
CAGLVGTGIYEQYF
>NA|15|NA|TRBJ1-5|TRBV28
TGTGCCAGCAGTTTAAGAGGGAGACTTTTTCAGCCCCAGCATTTT
CASSLRGRLFQPQHF
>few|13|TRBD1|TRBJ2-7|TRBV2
TGTGCCAGCAGCAACAGGGGGTCCTACGAGCAGTACTTC
CASSNRGSYEQYF
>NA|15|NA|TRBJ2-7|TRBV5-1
TGCGCCAGCAGCTTGGAGGTCGGCGGCACCTACGAGCAGTACTTC
CASSLEVGGTYEQYF
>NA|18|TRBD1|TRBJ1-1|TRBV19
TGTGCCAGTAGTATAGGGCATTTGTCCGGGACAGGGGGCACTGAAGCTTTCTTT
CASSIGHLSGTGGTEAFF
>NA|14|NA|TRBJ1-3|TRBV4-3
TGCGCCAGCAGCCAAGGGGGGGGCAAGAACACCATATATTTT
CASSQGGGKNTIYF
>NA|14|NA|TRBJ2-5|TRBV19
TGTGCCAGTAGTATAGCAGGGGCACGGGAGACCCAGTACTTC
CASSIAGARETQYF
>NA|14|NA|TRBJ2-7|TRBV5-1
TGCGCCAGCAGCTTGGTGGCGGGCTCCTACGAGCAGTACTTC
CASSLVAGSYEQYF
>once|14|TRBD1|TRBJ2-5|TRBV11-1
TGTGCCAGCAGCTCCGGGACAGGCGAAGAGACCCAGTACTTC
CASSSGTGEETQYF
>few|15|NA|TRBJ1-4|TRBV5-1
TGCGCCAGCAGCCCACCGGGACTGGGAAATGAAAAACTGTTTTTT
CASSPPGLGNEKLFF
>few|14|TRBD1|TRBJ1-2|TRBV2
TGTGCCAGCAGACCGGGCGACAGGGACTATGGCTACACCTTC
CASRPGDRDYGYTF
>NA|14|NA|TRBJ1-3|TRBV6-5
TGTGCCAGCAGAGAAGGGGGCTCTGGAAACACCATATATTTT
CASREGGSGNTIYF
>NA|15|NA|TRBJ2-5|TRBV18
TGTGCCAGCTCACCACCGGGGGGAAGGCAAGAGACCCAGTACTTC
CASSPPGGRQETQYF
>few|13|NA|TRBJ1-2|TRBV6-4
TGTGCCAGCAGTGCGGGAGGCAGCTATGGCTACACCTTC
CASSAGGSYGYTF
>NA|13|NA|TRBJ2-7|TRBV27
TGTGCCAGCAGCCGTGACAGCCTTTACGAGCAGTACTTC
CASSRDSLYEQYF
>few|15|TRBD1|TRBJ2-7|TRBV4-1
TGCGCCAGCAGCCCAGATCCGGGACAGGGGCGGGAGCAGTACTTC
CASSPDPGQGREQYF
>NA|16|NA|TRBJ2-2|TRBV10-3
TGTGCCATCAGTGAGTCGGCCGGGGGGCATACCGGGGAGCTGTTTTTT
CAISESAGGHTGELFF
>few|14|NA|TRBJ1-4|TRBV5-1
TGCGCCAGCAGATTACAGGCAACTAATGAAAAACTGTTTTTT
CASRLQATNEKLFF
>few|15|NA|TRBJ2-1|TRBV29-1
TGCAGCGTTGAAGAAAGTCTAGCTCAGAACAATGAGCAGTTCTTC
CSVEESLAQNNEQFF
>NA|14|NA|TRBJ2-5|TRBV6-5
TGTGCCAGCAGTTACCGCGACACCCAAGAGACCCAGTACTTC
CASSYRDTQETQYF
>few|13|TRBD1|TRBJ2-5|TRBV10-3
TGTGCCGCAGACAGGGGGCAAAAGGGAGAGCAGTACTTC
CAADRGQKGEQYF
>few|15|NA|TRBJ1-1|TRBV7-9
TGTGCCAGCAGCGACCCTAGGGGGGGCGGTACTGAAGCTTTCTTT
CASSDPRGGGTEAFF
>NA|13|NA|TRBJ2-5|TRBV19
TGTGCCAGTAGTGTCGACACCCAAGAGACCCAGTACTTC
CASSVDTQETQYF
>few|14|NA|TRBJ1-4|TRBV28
TGTGCCAGCAGTTTGGGACTAGATAATGAAAAACTGTTTTTT
CASSLGLDNEKLFF
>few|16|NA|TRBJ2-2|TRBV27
TGTGCCAGCAGTTTGGTCGGGATCACGCGGACCGGGGAGCTGTTTTTT
CASSLVGITRTGELFF
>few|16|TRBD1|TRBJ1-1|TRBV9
TGTGCCAGCAGCGTAGAAACCCACAGGGGGAACACTGAAGCTTTCTTT
CASSVETHRGNTEAFF
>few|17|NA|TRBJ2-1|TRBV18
TGTGCCAGCTCACCCAACTCCGGGAGTAGCTCCTACAATGAGCAGTTCTTC
CASSPNSGSSSYNEQFF
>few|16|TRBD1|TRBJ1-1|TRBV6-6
TGTGCCAGCAGCTCATTGACAGGGGGCGTGGGTACTGAAGCTTTCTTT
CASSSLTGGVGTEAFF
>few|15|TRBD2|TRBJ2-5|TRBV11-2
TGTGCCAGCAGCTTAGGCGGGAGGGGGGGAGAGACCCAGTACTTC
CASSLGGRGGETQYF
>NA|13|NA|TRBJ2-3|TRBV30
TGTGCCTGGTCAGGGATAAGCACAGATACGCAGTATTTT
CAWSGISTDTQYF
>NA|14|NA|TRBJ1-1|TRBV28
TGTGCCAGCGCTGCAGGGGACCTGAACACTGAAGCTTTCTTT
CASAAGDLNTEAFF
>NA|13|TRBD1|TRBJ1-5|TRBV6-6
TGTGCCAGCAGCTACCTAGACAGGGAAGGCCAGCATTTT
CASSYLDREGQHF
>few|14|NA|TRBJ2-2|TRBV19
TGTGCCAGTAGTATTCGGGGTGACACCGGGGAGCTGTTTTTT
CASSIRGDTGELFF
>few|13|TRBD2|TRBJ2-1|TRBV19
TGTGCCAGTAGTATGACTAGCGGGGGCGAGCAGTTCTTC
CASSMTSGGEQFF
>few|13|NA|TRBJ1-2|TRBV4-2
TGTGCCAGCAACCAAGACAGCGCCTATGGCTACACCTTC
CASNQDSAYGYTF
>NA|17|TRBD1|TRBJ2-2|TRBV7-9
TGTGCCAGCAGCTTCCTACCGGGACAGTCGAACACCGGGGAGCTGTTTTTT
CASSFLPGQSNTGELFF
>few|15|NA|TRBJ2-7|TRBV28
TGTGCCAGCAGTTTGTTGTCAGGGGTGGCCTACGAGCAGTACTTC
CASSLLSGVAYEQYF
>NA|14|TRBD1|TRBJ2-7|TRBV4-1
TGCGCCAGCAGCCAAGTAGACAGGGTCTACGAGCAGTACTTC
CASSQVDRVYEQYF
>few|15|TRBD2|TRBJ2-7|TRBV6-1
TGTGCCAGCAGTGACGTTAGACTAGCGGCCTACGAGCAGTACTTC
CASSDVRLAAYEQYF
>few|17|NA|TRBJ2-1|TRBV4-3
TGCGCCAGCAGCACGGGATGGAGTTTGCTCATGAGCAATGAGCAGTTCTTC
CASSTGWSLLMSNEQFF
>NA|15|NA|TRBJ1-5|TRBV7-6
TGTGCCAGCAGCCCCGGGGCCGCGGGGGAACAGCCCCAGCATTTT
CASSPGAAGEQPQHF
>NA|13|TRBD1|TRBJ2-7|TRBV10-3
TGTGCCATCAAAGGGACAGGGTTTTACGAGCAGTACTTC
CAIKGTGFYEQYF
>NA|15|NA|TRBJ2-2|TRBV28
TGTGCCAGCAGTTTGATTAGCGGAAACACCGGGGAGCTGTTTTTT
CASSLISGNTGELFF
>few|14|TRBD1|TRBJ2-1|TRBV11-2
TGTGCCAGCAGCCCAGGGACAGCCAACAATGAGCAGTTCTTC
CASSPGTANNEQFF
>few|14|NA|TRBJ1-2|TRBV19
TGTGCCAGTAGTATTCCGGCGGGCAACTATGGCTACACCTTC
CASSIPAGNYGYTF
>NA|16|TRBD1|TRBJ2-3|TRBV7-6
TGTGCCAGCAGCTTAGACAGGGGGCTTAATACAGATACGCAGTATTTT
CASSLDRGLNTDTQYF
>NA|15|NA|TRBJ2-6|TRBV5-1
TGCGCCAGCAGTGTCTCGGGAACTGGGGCCAACGTCCTGACTTTC
CASSVSGTGANVLTF
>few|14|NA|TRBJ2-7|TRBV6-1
TGTGCCAGCATTCCCAGGGCGCTCTCATACGAGCAGTACTTC
CASIPRALSYEQYF
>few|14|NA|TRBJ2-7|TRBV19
TGTGCCAGTAGTATAGGAGGGAGGTCCTACGAGCAGTACTTC
CASSIGGRSYEQYF
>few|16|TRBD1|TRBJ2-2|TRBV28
TGTGCCAGCAGTTGGAGACAGGGGATGAACACCGGGGAGCTGTTTTTT
CASSWRQGMNTGELFF
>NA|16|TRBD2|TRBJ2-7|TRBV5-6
TGTGCCAGCAGCCCGTCAAGTCTAGCGGGAGCAGGGGAGCAGTACTTC
CASSPSSLAGAGEQYF
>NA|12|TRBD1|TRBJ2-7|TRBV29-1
TGCAGCGTCACGACAGGGGATTACGAGCAGTACTTC
CSVTTGDYEQYF
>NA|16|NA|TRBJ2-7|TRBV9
TGTGCCAGCAGCCCCCGCGCAGACTTAGAGGTCCACGAGCAGTACTTC
CASSPRADLEVHEQYF